This T cell receptor beta chain derives from a study of blood T cell repertoires in COVID-19. Looking at the study overall: Collection of acute and convalescent COVID-19 samples took place in the United States, Italy and Spain. PBMCs, B-cell-depleted T cells, or T cells provided the cDNA or gDNA that made up the material.

Participant ages covered roughly 18 to 89 years across 24 US areas. Assay used: immunoSEQ multiplex PCR; TCRdb lists only in-frame clones, some missing. The sample holds around 250,000 clones; around 84% are singletons and the top ten take around 16%. Germline CDR1 is WNHNN and CDR2 is SYGVQD (reference sequence). The trim removed 8 bases at V and 3 bases at J, leaving 11 bases unmatched. The CDR3 length is 15 residues. Material: PBMCs or T cells enriched from blood (not recorded which). This receptor was obtained from a man between 18 and 29 years old who had recovered from COVID-19. The J gene is TRBJ2-5, the V gene TRBV10-1; TRBD1 aligns across 8 bases. CDR3 in amino acids: CASSHTGQGEETQYF. The CDR3 DNA sequence: TGCGCCAGCTCACACACCGGACAGGGTGAAGAGACCCAGTACTTC.